Listed below are T cell receptor beta chains from one sample, sequenced in a study of Ad26.COV2.S vaccination and SARS-CoV-2 variants. Using immunoSEQ multiplex PCR, the repertoire was profiled, and TCRdb retains in-frame clones only, with some absent. The sample has some 340,000 clones; about 85% are singletons. Specimen: peripheral blood, collected in a trial of Ad26.COV2.S vaccine versus placebo. These TCRs come from a person aged 18 to 59 who received the Ad26.COV2.S COVID-19 vaccine or a placebo. Each CDR3 is given with its conserved first and last residue. Fields, in order: V gene, J gene, clone size, D gene, CDR3 DNA, CDR3 protein. A D gene is named only where the DNA matches it firmly. The listing skips clone size in some rows; elsewhere it reads once, few, many or a size class.

>TRBV6-6|TRBJ1-2|.|.
TGTGCCAGCAGCCGGGAGGGGCTCGGCTATGGCTACACCTTC
CASSREGLGYGYTF
>TRBV2|TRBJ2-5|.|.
TGTGCCAGCACATGGCTGGGGGGTGAAGGGGGTAGCCAGTACTTC
CASTWLGGEGGSQYF
>TRBV19|TRBJ1-5|.|.
TGTGCCAGTAGTAGCGGGACGCGGGAAGGAGATCAGCCCCAGCATTTT
CASSSGTREGDQPQHF
>TRBV30|TRBJ1-1|.|.
TGTGCCTGGAGTCCGAGTTCTGAAGCTTTCTTT
CAWSPSSEAFF
>TRBV15|TRBJ1-1|.|.
TGTGCCACCAGCGTACGAGAGGTGGGTGAAGCTTTCTTT
CATSVREVGEAFF
>TRBV24-1|TRBJ2-2|.|.
TGTGCCACCAGTGATTTTGGGACCCAACCCACCGGGGAGCTGTTTTTT
CATSDFGTQPTGELFF
>TRBV28|TRBJ1-2|.|.
TGTGCCAGCAGACCAACCGGGGGTTTTTATGGCTACACCTTC
CASRPTGGFYGYTF
>TRBV18|TRBJ1-1|.|.
TGTGCCAGCTCACCAATGGCGAACACTGAAGCTTTCTTT
CASSPMANTEAFF
>TRBV5-1|TRBJ2-5|.|TRBD1
TGCGCCAGCAGCTTGTTCTTGACAGGGCGAGAGACCCAGTACTTC
CASSLFLTGRETQYF
>TRBV19|TRBJ1-2|.|.
TGTGCCAGTAGGCAGGCCCACTATGGCTACACCTTC
CASRQAHYGYTF
>TRBV18|TRBJ2-7|.|.
TGTGCCAGCTCACCATTTAGGACAGCCTACGAGCAGTACTTC
CASSPFRTAYEQYF
>TRBV5-8|TRBJ1-5|.|.
TGTGCCAGCAGCTTAGGACAGCTATTCAATCAGCCCCAGCATTTT
CASSLGQLFNQPQHF
>TRBV21-1|TRBJ2-4|.|.
TGTGCCAGCAGCAAACCTGGGCCCAAAAACATTCAGTACTTC
CASSKPGPKNIQYF
>TRBV6-5|TRBJ2-7|.|TRBD1
TGTGCCAGCAGTTACCGGACAGGGTTCGAGCAGTACTTC
CASSYRTGFEQYF
>TRBV6-5|TRBJ1-6|.|.
TGTGCCAGCAGTCCGATAGGACCGGGTAATTCACCCCTCCACTTT
CASSPIGPGNSPLHF
>TRBV7-3|TRBJ2-6|once|.
TGTGCCAGCAGCTCCTACCCGGGTCTCAAAGCTGGGGCCAACGTCCTGACTTTC
CASSSYPGLKAGANVLTF
>TRBV5-1|TRBJ1-4|.|.
TGCGCCAGCAGCGTGACGGGCAATAATGAAAAACTGTTTTTT
CASSVTGNNEKLFF
>TRBV12-3/TRBV12-4|TRBJ1-5|.|.
TGTGCCAGCAGTTTCGGTCACAATCAGCCCCAGCATTTT
CASSFGHNQPQHF
>TRBV7-9|TRBJ1-4|.|TRBD1
TGTGCCAGCAGCTACTCTGGGACAGGGGGCGTTGCAACTAATGAAAAACTGTTTTTT
CASSYSGTGGVATNEKLFF
>TRBV9|TRBJ2-7|.|TRBD1
TGTGCCAGCAGCTTAAGGACAGGGCCCGACGAGCAGTACTTC
CASSLRTGPDEQYF
>TRBV5-3|TRBJ2-3|.|.
TGTGCCAGAAGCTTGTGTGCTCGGGCTGGAAGGTGCACAGATACGCAGTATTTT
CARSLCARAGRCTDTQYF
>TRBV6-4|TRBJ2-3|.|.
TGTGCCAGCAGTGACGTTGTGGGACCCCGCACAGATACGCAGTATTTT
CASSDVVGPRTDTQYF
>TRBV5-1|TRBJ2-7|.|.
TGCGCCAGCAGAATGGCCACAAACTCCTACGAGCAGTACTTC
CASRMATNSYEQYF
>TRBV30|TRBJ2-6|.|.
TGTGCCTGTGGAGTTGGGGCCTCTGGGGCCAACGTCCTGACTTTC
CACGVGASGANVLTF
>TRBV5-1|TRBJ1-2|.|TRBD1
TGCGCCAGCAGCTTAGGGACAGTAGACTATGGCTACACCTTC
CASSLGTVDYGYTF
>TRBV28|TRBJ1-4|.|.
TGTGCCAGCAACTTTTTGGGTGGAAGCGGGACCGGGGATGAAAAACTGTTTTTT
CASNFLGGSGTGDEKLFF
>TRBV9|TRBJ1-2|.|TRBD1
TGTGCCAGCAGCGTAGGGGCCGGGACAGCTTACTATGGCTACACCTTC
CASSVGAGTAYYGYTF
>TRBV7-2|TRBJ1-1|.|.
TGTGCCAGCAGCGTCTCGTCCCAGGGAGGAACTGAAGCTTTCTTT
CASSVSSQGGTEAFF